This T cell receptor (beta chain) is drawn from a study of technical replicates of blood from a handful of donors. Germline V gene sequence: CDR1 SGHAT, CDR2 FQNNGV. Trimming cost V 5 bases and J 6 bases; bases outside gene matches: 8. The CDR3 is 15 residues long. Method: immunoSEQ multiplex PCR; TCRdb's copy keeps in-frame clones and lacks some. The table includes around 63,000 clones, roughly 98% detected once. The chain employs TRBV11-2 and TRBJ2-7, with 12 positions matching TRBD2. The sequenced material came from T cells isolated from PBMCs. This receptor was identified in a human donor in good health. This CDR3 is CASSARELAGGEQYF. Written as DNA, the CDR3 is TGTGCCAGCAGCGCCAGGGAACTAGCGGGGGGCGAGCAGTACTTC.